What follows are 25 T cell receptor beta chains derived from one specimen sequenced in a study of identical twins. Via MiXCR, TCRdb re-called the 5' RACE reads, giving one row per CDR3 protein. The sample shows more than 1.5 million distinct CDR3 sequences, more than 30% of them seen only once. The sequenced sample was cord blood. All receptors derive from a newborn girl in good health.

The J gene is TRBJ2-7, the V gene TRBV20-1, with D unresolved. The CDR3 covers 13 residues. Per germline, CDR1 DFQATT and CDR2 SNEGSKA (reference sequence). V lost 1 base and J lost 7, with 14 bases in between. As DNA, the CDR3 is TGCAGTGCTAGAGGCCCAGCCGGGTGGGAGCAGTACTTC. Its translation: CSARGPAGWEQYF.

The genes are TRBV14 and TRBJ2-7; weak D call: TRBD1 (6 bases). Trimming removed 4 bases at V and 0 bases at J, with 19 bases between. Germline V lookup: CDR1 SGHDN, CDR2 FVKESK. The CDR3 covers 17 residues. The CDR3 region is CASSRSRVRTVSYEQYF. The CDR3 nucleotides read TGTGCCAGCAGCCGCTCTCGCGTTCGGACAGTCTCCTACGAGCAGTACTTC.

This clonotype was observed many times. J is TRBJ2-3 and V is TRBV6-5, with 8 bases fitting TRBD2. This CDR3 comprises 14 residues. The V gene's germline CDR1 is MNHEY and CDR2 SVGAGI. The V gene end was trimmed by 0 bases and the J gene end by 5 bases; junction bases not matched to a gene: 1. The CDR3 region has the DNA TGTGCCAGCAGTTACTCCCTAGCGGGAGATACGCAGTATTTT. This codes for CASSYSLAGDTQYF.

V and J are TRBV20-1 and TRBJ1-5; the match to TRBD1 covers 7 bases. With V trimmed by 0 bases and J by 6 bases, 5 bases remained unmatched. The V gene's germline CDR1 is DFQATT and CDR2 SNEGSKA (reference sequence). The CDR3 loop spans 14 amino acids. The CDR3 sequence: CSARDDRVAQPQHF. For the CDR3, the DNA is TGCAGTGCTAGAGACGACAGGGTTGCTCAGCCCCAGCATTTT.

The chain has TRBV20-1 and TRBJ2-1; D perhaps matches TRBD2 (6 bases). Trimming cost V 5 bases and J 4 bases, with 18 bases left between them. The CDR3 contains 15 residues. Per the germline V gene, CDR1 is DFQATT and CDR2 is SNEGSKA (reference sequence). The CDR3 region is CSALVSGLSYNEQFF. The CDR3 DNA follows: TGCAGTGCTCTAGTTAGCGGACTCTCTTACAATGAGCAGTTCTTC.

The V and J genes are TRBV12-3 or TRBV12-4 and TRBJ2-5; TRBD2 agrees at 9 bases. The CDR3 totals 19 residues. The J segment lost 2 bases and the V segment lost 2 bases, leaving 15 bases of the junction unmatched. Written as DNA, the CDR3 is TGTGCCAGCAGTTTACTTTGGGTCCGTGGCGGGAGGGGTCAAGAGACCCAGTACTTC. This sequence encodes CASSLLWVRGGRGQETQYF.

The V call is TRBV11-2, the J call TRBJ2-4, with a possible D match to TRBD2 (7 bases). CDR1 and CDR2 (germline): SGHAT, FQNNGV. Trimming stripped 3 bases from V and 0 bases from J, with 27 bases between. The CDR3 runs 21 residues. The DNA of the CDR3 is TGTGCCAGCAGCTTGGTCCTTCTACAGGGTAGGGGGGGGGTAGCCAAAAACATTCAGTACTTC. Its protein product is CASSLVLLQGRGGVAKNIQYF.

The chain links TRBV4-2 to TRBJ2-5; D is uncertain. Germline CDR1 is LGHNA and CDR2 is YNFKEQ. V lost 3 bases to trimming and J lost 13 bases, with 15 bases between them. The CDR3 sequence is 12 residues long. CDR3 amino acids: CASSQNSYERYF. Written as DNA, the CDR3 is TGTGCCAGCAGCCAGAACAGCTACGAGCGGTACTTC.

This chain uses TRBV7-2 with TRBJ2-1; no definite D call. Germline V CDR1 and CDR2: SGHTA, FQGNSA. Trimming took 3 bases from V and 6 from J, leaving 18 bases between them. There are 16 residues in the CDR3. In DNA form, the CDR3 reads TGTGCCAGCAGCTTGGCTGAGTTAAGTGGTCGCAATGAGCAGTTCTTC. Translation gives CASSLAELSGRNEQFF.

Only a few counts were recorded for this clonotype. V gene TRBV4-1 combines with J gene TRBJ2-1; D might be TRBD2 (6 bases). The germline gives CDR1 MGHRA, CDR2 YSYEKL. V gave up 4 bases and J gave up 5 bases, with 18 bases separating them. The CDR3 consists of 16 residues. The CDR3 DNA sequence: TGCGCCAGCAGCCGACTAGGGGAACGCGTTCACAATGAGCAGTTCTTC. It is translated as CASSRLGERVHNEQFF.

The chain joins TRBV12-3 or TRBV12-4 to TRBJ2-3; D is perhaps TRBD2 (6 bases). Deletions cut 3 bases from V and 1 base from J, with 11 bases between. This CDR3 is built from 15 residues. The chain's CDR3 is CASSFAGPGTDTQYF. Written as DNA, the CDR3 is TGTGCCAGCAGTTTTGCGGGGCCGGGCACAGATACGCAGTATTTT.

The chain uses TRBV20-1 and TRBJ2-1, with 8 bases fitting TRBD1. TRBJ2-7 explains the end of the DNA better; the J call may be wrong. The CDR3 has 14 amino acids. Germline V gene lookup returns CDR1 DFQATT and CDR2 SNEGSKA (reference sequence). The CDR3 loop is CSATTGATYNEQYF. The CDR3 bases are TGCAGTGCTACGACAGGGGCGACCTACAATGAGCAGTACTTC.

CDR3 DNA sequence: TGTGCCAGCTCACGGGGAGACAGGAACTACGAGCAGTACTTC. Protein product: CASSRGDRNYEQYF. This sequence joins TRBV18 and TRBJ2-5; D is perhaps TRBD1 (6 bases). Matching the DNA end better, TRBJ2-7 makes the J call doubtful. Germline loops: CDR1 KGHSH, CDR2 LQKENI. The CDR3 has 14 amino acids.

The rearrangement joins TRBV7-2 to TRBJ1-4; D is undetermined. This CDR3 has 14 amino acids. Looked up from germline, CDR1 is SGHTA and CDR2 is FQGNSA. Trimming left V 7 bases short and J 0 bases short, with 9 bases between. The CDR3 DNA follows: TGTGCCAGCACAGTGTCCGCAACTAATGAAAAACTGTTTTTT. This gives the protein CASTVSATNEKLFF.

The gene calls are TRBV4-2 and TRBJ1-2, with D unclear. V was pared by 5 bases and J by 1 base, with 20 bases between. The CDR3 sequence is 17 residues long. Germline CDR1 reads LGHNA; CDR2 reads YNFKEQ. The CDR3 nucleotides are TGTGCCAGCAGCGCCCAGCCCCAGAGGGAGATTAACTATGGCTACACCTTC. Its translation is CASSAQPQREINYGYTF.

The chain is built from TRBV12-3 or TRBV12-4 and TRBJ1-5; TRBD1 might be the D (6 bases). V lost 5 bases to trimming and J lost 0 bases, with 14 bases between them. This CDR3 spans 16 amino acids. CDR3: CASSPRDTYSNQPQHF. In DNA form, the CDR3 reads TGTGCCAGCAGTCCCCGGGACACTTATAGCAATCAGCCCCAGCATTTT.

The chain carries TRBV20-1 and TRBJ1-2; possibly TRBD1 for D (6 bases). V lost 6 bases, J lost 8 bases, and 16 bases lay in between. This CDR3 is 12 amino acids long. The germline V gene has CDR1 DFQATT and CDR2 SNEGSKA (reference sequence). The CDR3 here is CSAPRGTSGYTF. The DNA of the CDR3 is TGCAGTGCCCCCAGGGGCACGAGCGGCTACACCTTC.

Ten or more counts support this clonotype. The rearrangement joins TRBV5-1 to TRBJ2-3; 10 bases are shared with TRBD2. This CDR3 has 17 residues. In germline, CDR1 is SGHRS, CDR2 YFSETQ. With V trimmed by 0 bases and J by 2 bases, 6 bases remained unmatched. The CDR3 coding sequence is TGCGCCAGCAGCTTGGGGCTAGCGGGGGACCTCACAGATACGCAGTATTTT. This encodes CASSLGLAGDLTDTQYF.

This clonotype was detected once. The chain uses TRBV12-3 or TRBV12-4 and TRBJ2-4; D ambiguous. This CDR3 has 15 amino acids. V was trimmed by 6 bases and J by 13 bases, leaving 25 bases between them. The DNA for the CDR3 is TGTGCCAGCAGCCTGGACGCCCAAACCCACAATGAGCAGTACTTC. Its protein is CASSLDAQTHNEQYF.

This clonotype has more than one count but fewer than ten. The CDR3 spells CASSEGRVLAKNIQYF. CDR3 nucleotides: TGTGCCAGCAGTGAAGGTCGGGTCCTAGCCAAAAACATTCAGTACTTC. The rearrangement uses TRBV2 and TRBJ2-4; D gene uncertain. The V and J ends lost 1 base and 0 bases respectively, with 10 bases between them. CDR1 is SNHLY and CDR2 is FYNNEI in the germline V gene. The CDR3 is 16 residues long.

This chain joins TRBV28 and TRBJ2-7; D possibly uses TRBD1 or TRBD2 (7 bases each). V lost 5 bases and J 2 bases, leaving 19 bases between the germline ends. The CDR3 covers 16 residues. Germline CDR1 MDHEN, CDR2 SYDVKM. CDR3 coding DNA: TGTGCCAGCAGTAGGGGGAGGGGGCGGTCTGCCTACGAGCAGTACTTC. It is translated as CASSRGRGRSAYEQYF.

The chain recombines TRBV20-1 with TRBJ1-1; 8 nucleotides align to TRBD1. The trim removed 5 bases at V and 11 bases at J, leaving 10 bases unmatched. Per the germline V gene, CDR1 is DFQATT and CDR2 is SNEGSKA (reference sequence). The CDR3 totals 12 residues. The CDR3 DNA reads as TGCAGTGCTCGTACAGGGGGAGGGGAGGCTTTCTTT. Translating it yields CSARTGGGEAFF.

V is TRBV14 and J is TRBJ1-3, with D uncertain. The CDR3 consists of 15 residues. Germline-derived CDR1 and CDR2 are SGHDN and FVKESK. The V and J ends lost 4 bases and 0 bases respectively, with 10 bases between them. Here the CDR3 DNA reads TGTGCCAGCAGCCCCGGAGGTTACTCTGGAAACACCATATATTTT. It encodes CASSPGGYSGNTIYF.

V gene TRBV12-3 or TRBV12-4 combines with J gene TRBJ1-5, with a possible D match to TRBD1 (5 bases). There are 15 residues in the CDR3. The V end was cut by 3 bases, the J end by 2 bases, with 11 bases between. CDR3 protein: CASSFQGRCNQPQHF. CDR3 DNA: TGTGCCAGCAGTTTTCAGGGAAGGTGCAATCAGCCCCAGCATTTT.

Comment on this clonotype: An end of the junction does not agree with germline; a read error may underlie this. V and J are TRBV29-1 and TRBJ2-3, with D possibly TRBD1 on 5 matching bases. CDR3 length: 15 amino acids. Germline values: CDR1 SQVTM, CDR2 ANQGSEA. CDR3 nucleotides: TGCAACGTTGATAGGGGTATACAGTCCACAGATACGCAGTATTTT. Translation: CNVDRGIQSTDTQYF.